These 8 T cell receptor beta chains originate from one sample sequenced in a study of T cells after yellow fever vaccination. MiXCR, applied by TCRdb to the 5' RACE reads, yields one record per CDR3 protein. Here the sample spans some 160,000 distinct CDR3 sequences, over 7% being singletons. Sample: CD8+ T cells sorted from PBMCs, taken 45 days after the yellow fever booster vaccination. Receptors were obtained from a man aged 18 to 35 who received the YFV17D yellow fever vaccine.

This clonotype was seen only once. The chain uses TRBV12-3 or TRBV12-4 and TRBJ1-3, with D tentatively TRBD1 (5 bases). The CDR3 consists of 13 residues. Trimming removed 11 bases at V and 0 bases at J, with 11 bases between. CDR3 sequence reads: CASRGGSGNTIYF. CDR3 sequence (DNA): TGTGCCTCCCGCGGGGGCTCTGGAAACACCATATATTTT.

This clonotype occurred many times. The V and J genes are TRBV12-3 or TRBV12-4 and TRBJ1-6; TRBD1 is a possible D gene (5 bases). V gave up 6 bases and J gave up 6 bases, with 12 bases separating them. The CDR3 has 14 amino acids. For the CDR3, the DNA is TGTGCCAGCAGCCCGACAGCCACTAATTCACCCCTCCACTTT. This codes for CASSPTATNSPLHF.

This clonotype has more than one count but fewer than ten. This chain connects TRBV11-2 to TRBJ2-2, with TRBD1 matching 10 bases. The CDR3 contains 17 residues. Germline-derived CDR1 and CDR2 are SGHAT and FQNNGV. With 5 bases clipped from V and 7 bases from J, the junction kept 13 bases outside the gene matches. CDR3 region: CASSDYMDRGYGGELFF. The CDR3, as DNA: TGTGCCAGCAGCGACTACATGGACAGGGGGTACGGCGGGGAGCTGTTTTTT.

In its sample, this clonotype was seen many times. This chain links TRBV18 with TRBJ2-7, with D perhaps TRBD1 (6 bases). Trimming stripped 4 bases from V and 1 base from J, with 17 bases between. CDR3 length: 16 residues. Germline CDR1 is KGHSH and CDR2 is LQKENI. The CDR3 coding sequence is TGTGCCAGCTCACGAGGCCGACACAGGGAATCCTACGAGCAGTACTTC. Translating it yields CASSRGRHRESYEQYF.

This clonotype showed up just a few times. DNA for the CDR3: TGCGCCAGCAGGCCCGGGACGCGGGACTACCTGAGCACAGATACGCAGTATTTT. Translated, it gives CASRPGTRDYLSTDTQYF. The chain employs TRBV4-1 and TRBJ2-3; TRBD2 agrees at 7 bases. V lost 6 bases to trimming and J lost 0 bases; unmatched junction nucleotides: 15. From germline, CDR1 is MGHRA and CDR2 YSYEKL. This CDR3 contains 18 residues.

There are a few counts of this clonotype. J is TRBJ2-7 and V is TRBV7-2; D unclear. Germline V gene data show CDR1 as SGHTA and CDR2 as FQGNSA. V was shortened by 4 bases and J by 3 bases, with 1 base between the two germline ends. This CDR3 is 10 amino acids long. The CDR3 DNA reads TGTGCCAGCAGCTGCTACGAGCAGTACGTC. Its translation is CASSCYEQYV.

This clonotype showed up just a few times. The rearrangement uses TRBV7-2 and TRBJ2-5, with 7 bases matching TRBD2. CDR1 and CDR2 (germline): SGHTA, FQGNSA. V shed 5 bases, J shed 5 bases, and the junction held 17 bases outside the gene matches. There are 17 residues in the CDR3. DNA of the CDR3: TGTGCCAGCAGCCAATTGGGATGGGCTAGCGGAATGGAGACCCAGTACTTC. It yields the protein CASSQLGWASGMETQYF. Filled out from reference TRBV7-2 and TRBJ2-5, the complete variable domain reads GAGVSQSPSNKVTEKGKDVELRCDPISGHTALYWYRQSLGQGLEFLIYFQGNSAPDKSGLPSDRFSAERTGGSVSTLTIQRTQQEDSAVYLCASSQLGWASGMETQYFGPGTRLLVL.

The chain is built from TRBV11-2 and TRBJ2-2; the D is unclear. V was trimmed by 5 bases and J by 7 bases, leaving 8 bases between them. The CDR3 covers 12 residues. Germline-derived CDR1 and CDR2 are SGHAT and FQNNGV. The CDR3 sequence is CASSRTFGELFF. CDR3 sequence (DNA): TGTGCCAGCAGCCGGACGTTCGGGGAGCTGTTTTTT. Together with reference TRBV11-2 and TRBJ2-2, the CDR3 gives the full variable domain: EAGVAQSPRYKIIEKRQSVAFWCNPISGHATLYWYQQILGQGPKLLIQFQNNGVVDDSQLPKDRFSAERLKGVDSTLKIQPAKLEDSAVYLCASSRTFGELFFGEGSRLTVL.